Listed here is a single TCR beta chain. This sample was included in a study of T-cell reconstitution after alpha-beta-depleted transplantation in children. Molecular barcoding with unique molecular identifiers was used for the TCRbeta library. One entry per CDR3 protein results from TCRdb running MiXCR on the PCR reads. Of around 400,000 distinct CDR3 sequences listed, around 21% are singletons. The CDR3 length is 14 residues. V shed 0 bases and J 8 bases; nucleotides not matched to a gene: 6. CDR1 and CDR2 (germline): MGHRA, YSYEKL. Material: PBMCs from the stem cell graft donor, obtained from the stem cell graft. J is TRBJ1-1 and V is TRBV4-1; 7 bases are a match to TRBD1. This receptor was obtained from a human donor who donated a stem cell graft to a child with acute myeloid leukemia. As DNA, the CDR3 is TGCGCCAGCAGCCAAGATGAGGGGGACAGCGAAGCTTTCTTT. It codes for CASSQDEGDSEAFF.